This T cell receptor (beta chain) was documented in a study of T cells in women clearing cervical HPV infection. Study as a whole: Only a few women had HLA typing results available.

Deletions cut 7 bases from V and 8 bases from J, with 8 bases between. The CDR3 is made up of 11 amino acids. Germline V gene lookup returns CDR1 SNHLY and CDR2 FYNNEI. Assay used: immunoSEQ multiplex PCR; TCRdb lists only in-frame clones, some missing. The sample includes about 29,000 clones. Comment on this clone: The read is 3 residues too short to cover the CDR3 end, so that end is filled in from the germline J gene.

This receptor was taken from a woman between 18 and 70 years old with a cervical HPV16 infection that either progressed to CIN3+ or cleared (not recorded which). The rearrangement joins TRBV2 to TRBJ2-2, with D uncertain. The sample comprised blood buffy coat. The CDR3 sequence is CASTLSGELFF. The part of the CDR3 DNA that was read is TGTGCCAGCACTCTTTCTGGGGAG.